Listed here are 12 T cell receptor beta chains from one sample, sequenced in a study of blood T cell repertoires in COVID-19. Using immunoSEQ multiplex PCR, the repertoire was profiled, and TCRdb retains in-frame clones only, with some absent. This table has fewer than 350,000 clones, about 86% appearing once. Sequenced material: peripheral blood. These TCRs come from a woman aged 25 to 39 who had recovered from COVID-19.

The gene calls are TRBV6-5 and TRBJ1-2; 8 nucleotides align to TRBD1. This CDR3 has 12 residues. J lost 8 bases, V lost 6 bases, and 5 bases had no gene match. Per the germline V gene, CDR1 is MNHEY and CDR2 is SVGAGI. CDR3 in DNA: TGTGCCAGCAGCGACAGGGGTGAAGGCTACACCTTC. Translating it yields CASSDRGEGYTF.

This sequence joins TRBV19 and TRBJ1-1; maybe TRBD1 (6 bases). The CDR3 runs to 15 residues. With 8 bases removed from V and 4 bases from J, the gap between germline ends came to 20 bases. Germline-derived CDR1 and CDR2 are LNHDA and SQIVND (reference sequence). DNA of the CDR3: TGTGCCAGTTCGAATTCCGGGACACTCCTCACTGAAGCTTTCTTT. Protein: CASSNSGTLLTEAFF.

This chain links TRBV19 with TRBJ2-5; TRBD2 agrees at 12 bases. Looked up from germline, CDR1 is LNHDA and CDR2 is SQIVND (reference sequence). CDR3 length: 16 amino acids. J gave up 5 bases and V 5 bases, and 9 bases lay outside the gene matches. CDR3 bases: TGTGCCAGTAGTGTCCTAGCGGGGGGGCCGGGGGAGACCCAGTACTTC. It translates to CASSVLAGGPGETQYF.

The chain employs TRBV20-1 and TRBJ2-3, with D perhaps TRBD1 (6 bases). V gave up 6 bases and J gave up 9 bases, with 13 bases separating them. Germline V gene data show CDR1 as DFQATT and CDR2 as SNEGSKA (reference sequence). The CDR3 consists of 11 residues. CDR3 sequence (DNA): TGCAGTGCCAACCCAGGGGACACGCAGTATTTT. Its protein is CSANPGDTQYF.

The sample holds one count of this clone. V usage is TRBV19 and J usage is TRBJ1-1; a possible D gene is TRBD1 (5 bases). Deletions cut 5 bases from V and 4 bases from J, with 8 bases between. This CDR3 has 12 residues. Per germline, CDR1 LNHDA and CDR2 SQIVND (reference sequence). CDR3: CASSPQGTEAFF. The CDR3 region has the DNA TGTGCCAGTAGTCCCCAGGGCACTGAAGCTTTCTTT.

The rearrangement joins TRBV24-1 to TRBJ1-1; TRBD1 agrees at 10 bases. CDR3 length: 13 amino acids. Germline CDR1 reads KGHDR; CDR2 reads SFDVKD. The J segment lost 5 bases and the V segment lost 4 bases, leaving 0 bases of the junction unmatched. CDR3 DNA sequence: TGTGCCACCAGTGAGGGACAGGGGACTGAAGCTTTCTTT. This encodes CATSEGQGTEAFF.

The chain links TRBV5-1 to TRBJ1-4, with TRBD1 matching over 8 bases. Germline V CDR1 and CDR2: SGHRS, YFSETQ. CDR3 length equals 14 residues. Germline trimming cut 1 base from V and 7 bases from J; bases unmatched to any gene: 3. The CDR3 nucleotides are TGCGCCAGCAGCTTGACAGGGGGAGGTGAAAAACTGTTTTTT. This gives the protein CASSLTGGGEKLFF. The variable domain in full, with the rest retrieved from reference TRBV5-1 and TRBJ1-4, is KAGVTQTPRYLIKTRGQQVTLSCSPISGHRSVSWYQQTPGQGLQFLFEYFSETQRNKGNFPGRFSGRQFSNSRSEMNVSTLELGDSALYLCASSLTGGGEKLFFGSGTQLSVL.

The CDR3: CASSTGGYGKLFF. CDR3 coding DNA: TGTGCCAGCAGCACAGGGGGTTACGGGAAACTGTTTTTT. The chain recombines TRBV7-2 with TRBJ1-4; 8 nucleotides agree with TRBD1. CDR1 is SGHTA and CDR2 is FQGNSA in the germline V gene. This CDR3 region has 13 residues. J was trimmed by 11 bases and V by 5 bases; bases with no gene match: 7.

J is TRBJ2-1 and V is TRBV24-1, with 11 bases matching TRBD2. The CDR3 consists of 13 residues. CDR1 KGHDR and CDR2 SFDVKD come from the germline V gene. Unmatched junction bases numbered 2, after V lost 7 bases and J lost 7 bases. The CDR3 nucleotides read TGTGCCACCAGACTAGCGGGGGAAAATGAGCAGTTCTTC. It encodes CATRLAGENEQFF.

V gene TRBV6-1 combines with J gene TRBJ1-5; D is ambiguous. Between the trimmed V and J ends, which lost 3 bases and 2 bases, there was a span of 8 bases. The CDR3 consists of 14 residues. Germline CDR1 reads MNHNS; CDR2 reads SASEGT. CDR3 bases: TGTGCCAGCAGTGATCGGGAGGGCAATCAGCCCCAGCATTTT. The encoded protein is CASSDREGNQPQHF.

This chain connects TRBV5-6 to TRBJ2-3; 9 positions agree with TRBD1. CDR3 length: 16 residues. Germline V gene lookup returns CDR1 SGHDT and CDR2 YYEEEE. V gave up 3 bases and J gave up 7 bases; unmatched junction bases: 12. The CDR3 sequence: CASSSTRDRASYTQYF. CDR3 coding DNA: TGTGCCAGCAGCTCCACCCGGGACAGGGCTTCTTATACGCAGTATTTT.

CDR3 protein: CASSLGRGGQPQHF. The CDR3 DNA reads as TGTGCCAGCAGCCTCGGGAGGGGAGGTCAGCCCCAGCATTTT. V and J are TRBV5-8 and TRBJ1-5, with a weak D call TRBD1 (5 bases). Germline CDR1 and CDR2: SGHTS and YDEGEE. This CDR3 comprises 14 residues. Between the trimmed V and J ends, which lost 4 bases and 6 bases, there was a span of 14 bases.